This is a list of T cell receptor beta chains from one sample in a study of blood T cells in healthy people across ages. TCRdb independently ran MiXCR on the 5' RACE reads; one entry per CDR3 protein. The table has more than 650,000 distinct CDR3 sequences, about 24% seen once. Sequenced sample: blood. The receptors derive from a man between 65 and 80 years old in good health. Each CDR3 is given without its conserved first and last residue.

v_call cdr3_aa
TRBV24-1 ATSDRKDRAVYEQY
TRBV6-2/TRBV6-3 ASRPGTSRSVQY
TRBV6-2/TRBV6-3 ASSYRTLNYGYT
TRBV6-6 ASSSILAGARLAQY
TRBV12-3/TRBV12-4 ASSRTNTDTQY
TRBV6-5 ASSAGGGEQF
TRBV20-1 SAKHRGGGYT
TRBV7-3 ASSLLKGEKLF
TRBV7-9 ASSLGLGQGGNTEAF
TRBV20-1 SARDLGYGNQPQH
TRBV7-2 ASSLNTAANTGELF
TRBV12-3/TRBV12-4 ASRTGTGPLNTEAF
TRBV20-1 SARVGGLEQY
TRBV12-3/TRBV12-4 ASSLAKSRTGHYGYT
TRBV7-9 ASSSTGTDTQY
TRBV28 ASSPERGEEIDTQY